The source of this T cell receptor (beta chain) is a study of blood T cell repertoires in COVID-19. Across the whole study: Spain, Italy and the United States supplied samples that represented acute and convalescent COVID-19. The cDNA or gDNA used as material had been derived from T cells, B-cell-depleted T cells, or PBMCs.

Original handling: Estimation of nucleated cell counts relied on the amplification of reference gene primers. The protocol was immunoSEQ multiplex PCR, while the TCRdb copy is restricted to in-frame clones and leaves out a portion. That table gives V, J and clone size, and the DNA gave D and trimming. In the table there are 150,000 to 200,000 clones, approximately 85% of which are singletons. The CDR3 runs 15 residues. The J segment lost 6 bases and the V segment lost 1 base, leaving 2 bases of the junction unmatched. The germline V gene has CDR1 LGHDT and CDR2 YNNKEL (reference sequence). This clone was seen a single time.

The receptor was derived from a woman aged 80 or over with acute or convalescent COVID-19. The chain recombines TRBV3-1 (or the pseudogene TRBV3-2) with TRBJ2-1, with TRBD2 matching over 11 bases. The specimen was peripheral blood. The CDR3 nucleotides read TGTGCCAGCAGCCAAGTAGCGGGGGGGGCCAATGAGCAGTTCTTC. Its protein product is CASSQVAGGANEQFF.